This T cell receptor beta chain was recovered during a study of regulatory T cells in long-lasting Graves disease. Building the TCR beta libraries relied on iRepertoire HTBI primers, and CDR3 regions underwent Arm-PCR. TCRdb independently ran MiXCR on the multiplex PCR reads; one entry per CDR3 protein. This sample has approximately 460,000 distinct CDR3 sequences, with less than 20% found just once. This clonotype was counted many times. CDR1 and CDR2 from the germline V gene are SGHDT and YYEEEE. V shed 4 bases, J shed 6 bases, and the junction held 12 bases outside the gene matches. CDR3 length: 16 residues. Time point of the sample: newly diagnosed GD, antithyroid drugs for less than 3 months. From PBMCs, RNA was extracted and then used to make the TCR library. These data are also associated with another study on T cells in Graves' hyperthyroidism and ophthalmopathy.

V and J are TRBV5-6 and TRBJ2-1; TRBD2 matches 8 bases. The sequencing used peripheral blood mononuclear cells (PBMCs), collected at new diagnosis, from a patient treated with antithyroid drugs. This clonotype was sampled from a woman aged 30 to 39 with Graves disease. CDR3 nucleotides: TGTGCCAGCAGCCGATACCGAAGCGGGGGACCCAATGAGCAGTTCTTC. Encoded protein: CASSRYRSGGPNEQFF.